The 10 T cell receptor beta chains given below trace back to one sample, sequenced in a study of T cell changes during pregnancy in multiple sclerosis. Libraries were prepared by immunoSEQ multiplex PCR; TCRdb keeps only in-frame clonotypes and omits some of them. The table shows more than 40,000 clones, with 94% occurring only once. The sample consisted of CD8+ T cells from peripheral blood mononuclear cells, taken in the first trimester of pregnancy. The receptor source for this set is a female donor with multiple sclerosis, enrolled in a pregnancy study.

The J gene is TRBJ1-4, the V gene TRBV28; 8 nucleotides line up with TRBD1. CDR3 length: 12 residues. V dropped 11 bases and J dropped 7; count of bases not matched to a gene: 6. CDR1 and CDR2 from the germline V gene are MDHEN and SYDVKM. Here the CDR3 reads CAVRGRVEKLFF. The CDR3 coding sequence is TGTGCCGTCAGGGGGCGAGTTGAAAAACTGTTTTTT.

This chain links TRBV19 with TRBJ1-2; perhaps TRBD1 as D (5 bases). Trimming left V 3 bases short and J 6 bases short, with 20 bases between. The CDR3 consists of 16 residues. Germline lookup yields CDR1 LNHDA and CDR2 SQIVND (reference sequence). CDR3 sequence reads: CASSMDMVGVSDGYTF. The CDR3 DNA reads TGTGCCAGTAGTATGGACATGGTTGGGGTTAGTGATGGCTACACCTTC. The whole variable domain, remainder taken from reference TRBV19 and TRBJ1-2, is DGGITQSPKYLFRKEGQNVTLSCEQNLNHDAMYWYRQDPGQGLRLIYYSQIVNDFQKGDIAEGYSVSREKKESFPLTVTSAQKNPTAFYLCASSMDMVGVSDGYTFGSGTRLTVV.

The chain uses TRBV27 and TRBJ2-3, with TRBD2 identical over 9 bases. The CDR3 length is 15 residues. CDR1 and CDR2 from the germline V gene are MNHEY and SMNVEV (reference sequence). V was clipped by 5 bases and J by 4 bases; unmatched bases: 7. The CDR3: CASSPGTSLSDTQYF. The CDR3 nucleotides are TGTGCCAGCAGTCCTGGGACTAGCTTATCAGATACGCAGTATTTT.

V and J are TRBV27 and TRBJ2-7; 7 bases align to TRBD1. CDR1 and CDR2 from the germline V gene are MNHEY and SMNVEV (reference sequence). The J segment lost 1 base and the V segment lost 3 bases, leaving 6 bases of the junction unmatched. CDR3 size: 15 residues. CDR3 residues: CASSFRDSFSYEQYF. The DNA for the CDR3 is TGTGCCAGCAGTTTCCGGGACAGCTTTTCCTACGAGCAGTACTTC.

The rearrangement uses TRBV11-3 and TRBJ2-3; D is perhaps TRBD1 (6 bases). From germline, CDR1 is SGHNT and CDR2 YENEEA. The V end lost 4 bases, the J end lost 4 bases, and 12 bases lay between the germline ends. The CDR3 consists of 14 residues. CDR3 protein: CASSSRQVPDTQYF. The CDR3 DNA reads TGTGCCAGCAGCTCCCGACAGGTCCCAGATACGCAGTATTTT. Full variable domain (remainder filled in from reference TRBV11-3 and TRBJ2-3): EAGVVQSPRYKIIEKKQPVAFWCNPISGHNTLYWYLQNLGQGPELLIRYENEEAVDDSQLPKDRFSAERLKGVDSTLKIQPAELGDSAVYLCASSSRQVPDTQYFGPGTRLTVL.

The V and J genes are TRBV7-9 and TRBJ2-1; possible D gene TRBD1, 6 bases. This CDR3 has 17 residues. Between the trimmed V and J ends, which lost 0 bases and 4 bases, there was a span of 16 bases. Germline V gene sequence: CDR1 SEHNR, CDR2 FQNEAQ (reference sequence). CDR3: CASSLAQGQNPYNEQFF. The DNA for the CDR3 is TGTGCCAGCAGCTTAGCGCAGGGACAAAATCCATACAATGAGCAGTTCTTC. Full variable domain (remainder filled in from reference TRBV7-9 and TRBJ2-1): DTGVSQNPRHKITKRGQNVTFRCDPISEHNRLYWYRQTLGQGPEFLTYFQNEAQLEKSRLLSDRFSAERPKGSFSTLEIQRTEQGDSAMYLCASSLAQGQNPYNEQFFGPGTRLTVL.

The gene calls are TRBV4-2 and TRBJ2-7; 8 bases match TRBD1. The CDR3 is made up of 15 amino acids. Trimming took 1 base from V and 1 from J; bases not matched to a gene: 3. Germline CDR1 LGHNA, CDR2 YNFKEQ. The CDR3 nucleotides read TGTGCCAGCAGCCAAGCCGGGACAGGATCCTACGAGCAGTACTTC. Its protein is CASSQAGTGSYEQYF.

This CDR3 is CASSYKPGQGAKAKNIQYF. The CDR3 nucleotides read TGTGCCAGCAGTTACAAGCCGGGACAGGGGGCGAAGGCCAAAAACATTCAGTACTTC. The chain has TRBV28 and TRBJ2-4, with 12 positions matching TRBD1. J gave up 1 base and V 4 bases, and 11 bases lay outside the gene matches. Germline V lookup: CDR1 MDHEN, CDR2 SYDVKM. The CDR3 is 19 amino acids.

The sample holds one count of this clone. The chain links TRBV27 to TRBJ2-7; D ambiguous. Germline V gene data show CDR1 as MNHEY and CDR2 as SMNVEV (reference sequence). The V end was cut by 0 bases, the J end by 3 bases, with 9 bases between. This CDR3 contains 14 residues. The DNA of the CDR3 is TGTGCCAGCAGTTTATCTGACACCTACTACGAGCAGTACTTC. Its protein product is CASSLSDTYYEQYF.

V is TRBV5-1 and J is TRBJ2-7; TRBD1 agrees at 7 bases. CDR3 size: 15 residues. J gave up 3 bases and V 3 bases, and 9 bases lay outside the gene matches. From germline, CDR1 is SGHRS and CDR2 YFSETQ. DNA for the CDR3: TGCGCCAGCAGCTGGGACAGTGGGACGGGCTACGAGCAGTACTTC. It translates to CASSWDSGTGYEQYF.